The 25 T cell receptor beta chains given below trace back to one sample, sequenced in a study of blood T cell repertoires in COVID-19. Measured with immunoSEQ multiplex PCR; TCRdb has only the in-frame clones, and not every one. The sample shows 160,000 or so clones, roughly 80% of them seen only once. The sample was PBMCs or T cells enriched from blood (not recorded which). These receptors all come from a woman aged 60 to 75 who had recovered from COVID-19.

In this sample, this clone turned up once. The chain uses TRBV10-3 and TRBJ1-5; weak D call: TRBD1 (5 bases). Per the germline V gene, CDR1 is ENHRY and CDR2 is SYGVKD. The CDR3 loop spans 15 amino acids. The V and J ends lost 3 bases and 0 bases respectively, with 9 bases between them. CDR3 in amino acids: CAISDDSPSNQPQHF. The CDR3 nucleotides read TGTGCCATCAGTGATGACAGCCCTAGCAATCAGCCCCAGCATTTT.

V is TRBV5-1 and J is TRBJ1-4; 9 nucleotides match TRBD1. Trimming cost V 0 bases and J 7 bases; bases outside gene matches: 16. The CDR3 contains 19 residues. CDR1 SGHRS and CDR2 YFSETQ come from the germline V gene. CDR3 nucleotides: TGCGCCAGCAGCTTGGCCGAAGGACAGGGGACAAACCCGGGTGAAAAACTGTTTTTT. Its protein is CASSLAEGQGTNPGEKLFF.

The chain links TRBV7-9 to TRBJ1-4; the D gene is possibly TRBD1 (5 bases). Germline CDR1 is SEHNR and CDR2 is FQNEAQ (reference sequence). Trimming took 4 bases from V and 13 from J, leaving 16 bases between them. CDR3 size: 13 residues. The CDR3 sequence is CASSSNRGGGLFF. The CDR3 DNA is TGTGCCAGCAGCTCAAATAGGGGAGGTGGACTGTTTTTT.

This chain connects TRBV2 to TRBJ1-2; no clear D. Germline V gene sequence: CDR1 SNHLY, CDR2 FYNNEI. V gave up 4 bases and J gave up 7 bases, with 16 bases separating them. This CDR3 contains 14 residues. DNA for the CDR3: TGTGCCAGCAGTGCACGTAGAACAGAAGGTGGCTACACCTTC. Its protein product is CASSARRTEGGYTF.

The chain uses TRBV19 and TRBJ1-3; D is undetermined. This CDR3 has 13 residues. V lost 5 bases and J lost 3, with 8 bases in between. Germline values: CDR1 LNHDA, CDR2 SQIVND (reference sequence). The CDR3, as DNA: TGTGCCAGTAGTCCCTCCGGTGGAAACACCATATATTTT. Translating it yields CASSPSGGNTIYF.

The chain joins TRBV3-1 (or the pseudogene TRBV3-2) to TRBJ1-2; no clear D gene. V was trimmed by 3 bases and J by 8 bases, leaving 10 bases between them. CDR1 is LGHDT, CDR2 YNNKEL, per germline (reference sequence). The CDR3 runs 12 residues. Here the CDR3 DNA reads TGTGCCAGCAGCCAGAGGGTGGGCGGCTACACCTTC. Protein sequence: CASSQRVGGYTF.

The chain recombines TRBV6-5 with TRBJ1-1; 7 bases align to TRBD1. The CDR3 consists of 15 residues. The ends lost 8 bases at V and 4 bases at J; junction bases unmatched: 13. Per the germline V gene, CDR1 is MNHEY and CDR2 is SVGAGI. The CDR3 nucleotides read TGTGCCAGCGAGTTCGAGGCGGGACAGACCACTGAAGCTTTCTTT. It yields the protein CASEFEAGQTTEAFF.

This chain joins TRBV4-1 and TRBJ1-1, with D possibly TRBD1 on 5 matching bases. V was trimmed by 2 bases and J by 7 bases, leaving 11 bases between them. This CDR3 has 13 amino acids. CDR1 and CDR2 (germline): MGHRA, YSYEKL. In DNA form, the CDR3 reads TGCGCCAGCAGCCAAATCGACAGTCTTGAAGCTTTCTTT. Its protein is CASSQIDSLEAFF.

The CDR3 region is CASSYNTNQPQHF. The CDR3 DNA reads TGTGCCAGCAGTTATAACACAAATCAGCCCCAGCATTTT. The gene calls are TRBV7-8 and TRBJ1-5; D gene ambiguous. Looked up from germline, CDR1 is SGHVS and CDR2 is FQNEAQ. V lost 6 bases and J lost 4, with 10 bases in between. The CDR3 has 13 amino acids.

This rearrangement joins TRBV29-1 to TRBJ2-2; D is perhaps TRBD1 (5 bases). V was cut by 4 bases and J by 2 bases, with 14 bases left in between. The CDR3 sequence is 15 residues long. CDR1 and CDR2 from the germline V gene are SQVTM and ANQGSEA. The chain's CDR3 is CSVVVGAANTGELFF. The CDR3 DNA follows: TGCAGCGTTGTAGTAGGGGCCGCTAACACCGGGGAGCTGTTTTTT.

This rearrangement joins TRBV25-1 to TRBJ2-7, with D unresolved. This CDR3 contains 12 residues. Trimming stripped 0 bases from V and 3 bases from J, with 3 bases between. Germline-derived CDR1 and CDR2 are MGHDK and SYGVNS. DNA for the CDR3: TGTGCCAGCAGTGAATACAGCTACGAGCAGTACTTC. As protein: CASSEYSYEQYF.

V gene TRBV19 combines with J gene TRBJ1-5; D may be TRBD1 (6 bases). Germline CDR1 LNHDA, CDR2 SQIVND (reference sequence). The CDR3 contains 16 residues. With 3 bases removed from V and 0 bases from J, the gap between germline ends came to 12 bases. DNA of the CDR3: TGTGCCAGTAGTATCCTTGGGACATCTAGCAATCAGCCCCAGCATTTT. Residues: CASSILGTSSNQPQHF. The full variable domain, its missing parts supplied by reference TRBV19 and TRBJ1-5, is DGGITQSPKYLFRKEGQNVTLSCEQNLNHDAMYWYRQDPGQGLRLIYYSQIVNDFQKGDIAEGYSVSREKKESFPLTVTSAQKNPTAFYLCASSILGTSSNQPQHFGDGTRLSIL.

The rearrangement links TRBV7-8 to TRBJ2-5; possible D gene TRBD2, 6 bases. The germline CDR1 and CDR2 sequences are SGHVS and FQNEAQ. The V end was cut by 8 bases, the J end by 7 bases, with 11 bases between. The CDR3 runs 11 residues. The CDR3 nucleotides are TGTGCCAGCTACGAAGCGGGGACCCAGTACTTC. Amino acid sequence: CASYEAGTQYF.

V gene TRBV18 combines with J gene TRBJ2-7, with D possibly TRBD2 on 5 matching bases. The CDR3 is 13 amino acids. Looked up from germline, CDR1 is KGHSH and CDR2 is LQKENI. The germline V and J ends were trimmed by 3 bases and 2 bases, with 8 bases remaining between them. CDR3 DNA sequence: TGTGCCAGCTCACCCGAGGGTACCTACGAGCAGTACTTC. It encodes CASSPEGTYEQYF.

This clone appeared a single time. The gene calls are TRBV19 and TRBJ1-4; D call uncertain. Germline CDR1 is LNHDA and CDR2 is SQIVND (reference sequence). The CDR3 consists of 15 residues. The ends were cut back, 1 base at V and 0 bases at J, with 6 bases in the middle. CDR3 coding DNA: TGTGCCAGTAGTATAGTCACGGCAACTAATGAAAAACTGTTTTTT. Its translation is CASSIVTATNEKLFF.

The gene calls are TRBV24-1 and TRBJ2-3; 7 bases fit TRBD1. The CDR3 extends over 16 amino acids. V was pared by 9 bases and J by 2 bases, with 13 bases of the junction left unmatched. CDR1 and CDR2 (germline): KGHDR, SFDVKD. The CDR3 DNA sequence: TGTGCCACCGGGACAGCGGAAAGGAGCCCCACAGATACGCAGTATTTT. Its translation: CATGTAERSPTDTQYF.

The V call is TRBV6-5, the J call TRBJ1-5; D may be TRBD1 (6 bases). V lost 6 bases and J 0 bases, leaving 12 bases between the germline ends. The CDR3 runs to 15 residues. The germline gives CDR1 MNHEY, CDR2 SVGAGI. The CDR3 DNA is TGTGCCAGCAGACCCGACAGGAGTAGCAATCAGCCCCAGCATTTT. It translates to CASRPDRSSNQPQHF.

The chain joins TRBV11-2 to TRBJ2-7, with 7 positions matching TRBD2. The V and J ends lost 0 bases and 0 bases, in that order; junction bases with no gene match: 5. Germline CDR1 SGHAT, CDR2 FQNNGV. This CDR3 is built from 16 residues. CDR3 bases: TGTGCCAGCAGCTTAGATCGGCGGGGGTCCTCCTACGAGCAGTACTTC. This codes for CASSLDRRGSSYEQYF.

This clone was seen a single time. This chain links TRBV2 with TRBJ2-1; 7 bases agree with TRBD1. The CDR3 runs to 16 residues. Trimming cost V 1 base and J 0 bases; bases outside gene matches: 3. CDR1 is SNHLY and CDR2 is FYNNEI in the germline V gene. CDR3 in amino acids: CASSEGTGFSYNEQFF. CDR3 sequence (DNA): TGTGCCAGCAGTGAAGGGACAGGTTTCTCCTACAATGAGCAGTTCTTC.

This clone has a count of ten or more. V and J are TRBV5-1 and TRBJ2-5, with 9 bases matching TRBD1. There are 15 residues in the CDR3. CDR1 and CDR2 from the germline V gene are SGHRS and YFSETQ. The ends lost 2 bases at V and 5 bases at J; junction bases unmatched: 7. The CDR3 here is CASSLNTGGMETQYF. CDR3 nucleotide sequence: TGCGCCAGCAGCTTAAACACAGGGGGCATGGAGACCCAGTACTTC. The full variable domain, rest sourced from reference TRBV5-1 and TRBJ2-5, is KAGVTQTPRYLIKTRGQQVTLSCSPISGHRSVSWYQQTPGQGLQFLFEYFSETQRNKGNFPGRFSGRQFSNSRSEMNVSTLELGDSALYLCASSLNTGGMETQYFGPGTRLLVL.

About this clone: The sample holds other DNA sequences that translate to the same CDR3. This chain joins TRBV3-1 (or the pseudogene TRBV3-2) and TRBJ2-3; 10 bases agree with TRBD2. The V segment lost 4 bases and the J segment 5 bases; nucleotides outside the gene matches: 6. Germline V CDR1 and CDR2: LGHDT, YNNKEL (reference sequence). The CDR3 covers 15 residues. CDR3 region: CASSPLAGGGDTQYF. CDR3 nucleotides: TGTGCCAGCAGCCCGTTAGCGGGGGGAGGAGATACGCAGTATTTT.

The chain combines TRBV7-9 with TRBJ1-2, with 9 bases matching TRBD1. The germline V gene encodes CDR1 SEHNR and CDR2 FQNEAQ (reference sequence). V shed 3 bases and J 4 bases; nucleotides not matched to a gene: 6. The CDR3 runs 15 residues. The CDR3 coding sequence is TGTGCCAGCAGCTTGGGGACAGGGAACCTCTATGGCTACACCTTC. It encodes CASSLGTGNLYGYTF.

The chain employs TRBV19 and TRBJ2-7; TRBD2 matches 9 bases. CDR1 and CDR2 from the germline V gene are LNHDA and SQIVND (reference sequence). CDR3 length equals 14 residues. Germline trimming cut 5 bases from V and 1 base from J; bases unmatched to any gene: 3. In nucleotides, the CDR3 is TGTGCCAGTAGTCCTAGCGGGACGTCCTACGAGCAGTACTTC. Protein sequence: CASSPSGTSYEQYF.

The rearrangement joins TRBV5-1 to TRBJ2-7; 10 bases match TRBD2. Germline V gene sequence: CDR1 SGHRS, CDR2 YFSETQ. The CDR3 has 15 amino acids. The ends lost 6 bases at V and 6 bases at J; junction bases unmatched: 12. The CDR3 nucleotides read TGCGCCAGCACCCTCGCCGGGACTAGCGAGGCCGAGCAGTACTTC. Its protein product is CASTLAGTSEAEQYF.

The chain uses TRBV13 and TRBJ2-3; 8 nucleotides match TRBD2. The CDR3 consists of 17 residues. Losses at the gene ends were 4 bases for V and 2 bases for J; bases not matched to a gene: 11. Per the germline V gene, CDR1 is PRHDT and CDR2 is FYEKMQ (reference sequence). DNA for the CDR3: TGTGCCAGCAGCTCCACTCCGGGACTAGGGAACACAGATACGCAGTATTTT. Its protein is CASSSTPGLGNTDTQYF.